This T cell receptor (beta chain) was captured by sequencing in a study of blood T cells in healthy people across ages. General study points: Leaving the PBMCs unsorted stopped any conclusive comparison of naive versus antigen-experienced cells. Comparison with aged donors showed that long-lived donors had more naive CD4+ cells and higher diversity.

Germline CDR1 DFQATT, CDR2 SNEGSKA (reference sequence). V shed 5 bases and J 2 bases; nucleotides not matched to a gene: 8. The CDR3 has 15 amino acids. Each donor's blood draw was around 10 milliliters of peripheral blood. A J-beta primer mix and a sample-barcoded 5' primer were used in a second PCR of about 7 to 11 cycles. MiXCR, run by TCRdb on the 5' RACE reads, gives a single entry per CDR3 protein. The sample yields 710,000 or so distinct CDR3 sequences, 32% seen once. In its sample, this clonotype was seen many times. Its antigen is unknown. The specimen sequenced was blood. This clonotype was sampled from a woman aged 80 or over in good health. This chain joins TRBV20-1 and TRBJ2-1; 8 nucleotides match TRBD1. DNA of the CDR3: TGCAGTGCTGGACTCGGACAGGGCACCTACAATGAGCAGTTCTTC. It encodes CSAGLGQGTYNEQFF.